The clone carrying this T cell receptor (beta chain) was recorded at least ten times. The sample originates from a study of blood T cell repertoires in COVID-19. Study information: Nucleic acid was either cDNA or gDNA, and it came from T cells, B-cell-depleted T cells, or PBMCs.

Libraries were prepared by immunoSEQ multiplex PCR; TCRdb keeps only in-frame clonotypes and omits some of them. The data show fewer than 200,000 clones, nearly 90% seen once. Germline V lookup: CDR1 MNHEY, CDR2 SVGAGI. V was shortened by 8 bases and J by 4 bases, with 15 bases between the two germline ends. The CDR3 consists of 14 residues. The source of this sequence is a man aged 18 to 30 who had recovered from COVID-19. The chain combines TRBV6-5 with TRBJ2-1; D not certain. Sample: peripheral blood. The chain's CDR3 is CASGPSPGYNEQFF. The CDR3 bases are TGTGCCAGCGGTCCGTCCCCGGGTTACAATGAGCAGTTCTTC.